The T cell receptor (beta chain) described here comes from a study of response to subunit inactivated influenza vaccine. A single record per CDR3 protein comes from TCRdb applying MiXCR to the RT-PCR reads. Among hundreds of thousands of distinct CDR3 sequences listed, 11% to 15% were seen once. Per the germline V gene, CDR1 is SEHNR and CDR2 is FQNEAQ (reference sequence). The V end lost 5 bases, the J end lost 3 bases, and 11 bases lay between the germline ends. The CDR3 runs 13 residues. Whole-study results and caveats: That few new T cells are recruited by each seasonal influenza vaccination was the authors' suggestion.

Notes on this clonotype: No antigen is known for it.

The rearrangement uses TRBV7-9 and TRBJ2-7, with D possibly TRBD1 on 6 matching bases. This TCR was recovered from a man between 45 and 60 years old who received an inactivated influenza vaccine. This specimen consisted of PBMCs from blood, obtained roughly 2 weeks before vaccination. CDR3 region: CASSTQGYYEQYF. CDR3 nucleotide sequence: TGTGCCAGCAGCACCCAGGGGTACTACGAGCAGTACTTC.